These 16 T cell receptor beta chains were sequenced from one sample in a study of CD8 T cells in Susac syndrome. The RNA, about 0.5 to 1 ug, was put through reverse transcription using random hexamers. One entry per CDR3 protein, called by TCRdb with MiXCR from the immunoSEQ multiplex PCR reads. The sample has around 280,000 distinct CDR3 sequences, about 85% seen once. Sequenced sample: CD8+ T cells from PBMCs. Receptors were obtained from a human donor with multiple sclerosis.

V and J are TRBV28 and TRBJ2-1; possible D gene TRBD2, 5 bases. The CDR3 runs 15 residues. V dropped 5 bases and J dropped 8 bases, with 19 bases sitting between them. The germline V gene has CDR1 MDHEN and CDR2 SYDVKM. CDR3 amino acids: CASSQLTGRGYEQFF. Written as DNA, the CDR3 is TGTGCCAGCAGTCAACTTACGGGGAGAGGGTATGAGCAGTTCTTC.

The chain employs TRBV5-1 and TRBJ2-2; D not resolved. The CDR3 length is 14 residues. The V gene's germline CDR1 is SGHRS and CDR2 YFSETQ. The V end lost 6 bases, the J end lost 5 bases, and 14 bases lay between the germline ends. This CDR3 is CASTQHRSTGELFF. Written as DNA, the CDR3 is TGCGCCAGCACCCAACACAGAAGTACCGGGGAGCTGTTTTTT.

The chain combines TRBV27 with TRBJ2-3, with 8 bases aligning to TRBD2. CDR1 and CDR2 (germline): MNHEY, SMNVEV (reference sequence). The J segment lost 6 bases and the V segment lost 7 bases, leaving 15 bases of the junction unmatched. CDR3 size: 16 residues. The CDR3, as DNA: TGTGCCAGCACCCCTGGAGCGAGCGGGAGCAAGGATACGCAGTATTTT. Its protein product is CASTPGASGSKDTQYF.

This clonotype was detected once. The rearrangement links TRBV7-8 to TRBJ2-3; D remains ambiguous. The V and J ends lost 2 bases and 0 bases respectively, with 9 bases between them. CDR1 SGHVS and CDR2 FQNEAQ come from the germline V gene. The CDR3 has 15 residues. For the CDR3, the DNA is TGTGCCAGCAGCTTATGGCGGAGAAGCACAGATACGCAGTATTTT. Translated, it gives CASSLWRRSTDTQYF.

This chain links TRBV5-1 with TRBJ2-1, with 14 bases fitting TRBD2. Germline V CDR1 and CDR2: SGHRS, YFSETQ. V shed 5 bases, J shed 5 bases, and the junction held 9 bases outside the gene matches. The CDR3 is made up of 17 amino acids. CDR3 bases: TGCGCCAGCAGGACTAGCGGGAGGGCCAGTTTGGACAATGAGCAGTTCTTC. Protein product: CASRTSGRASLDNEQFF.

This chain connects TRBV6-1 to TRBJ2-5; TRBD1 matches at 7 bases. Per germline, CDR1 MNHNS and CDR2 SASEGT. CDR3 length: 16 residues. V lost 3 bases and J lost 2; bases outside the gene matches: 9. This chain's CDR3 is CASSDLSGTAQETQYF. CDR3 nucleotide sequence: TGTGCCAGCAGTGATTTATCCGGGACAGCTCAAGAGACCCAGTACTTC.

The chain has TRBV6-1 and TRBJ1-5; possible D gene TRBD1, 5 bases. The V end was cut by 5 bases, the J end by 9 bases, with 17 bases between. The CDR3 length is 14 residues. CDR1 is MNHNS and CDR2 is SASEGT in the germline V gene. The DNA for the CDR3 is TGTGCCAGCAGTAGCGGGACTGGGATCAGGCCCCAGCATTTT. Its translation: CASSSGTGIRPQHF.

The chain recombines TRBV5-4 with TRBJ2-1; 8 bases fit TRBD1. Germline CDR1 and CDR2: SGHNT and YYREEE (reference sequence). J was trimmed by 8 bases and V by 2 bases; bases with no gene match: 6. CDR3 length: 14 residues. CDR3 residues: CASSFAGGKDEQFF. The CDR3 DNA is TGTGCCAGCAGCTTTGCAGGGGGCAAGGATGAGCAGTTCTTC.

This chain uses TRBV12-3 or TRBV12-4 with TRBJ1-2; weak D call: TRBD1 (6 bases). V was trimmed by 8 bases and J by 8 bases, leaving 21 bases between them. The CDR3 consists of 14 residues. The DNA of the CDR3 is TGTGCCAGCTTAACTCGGGGGGGCGCGGGAGGCTACACCTTC. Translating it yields CASLTRGGAGGYTF.

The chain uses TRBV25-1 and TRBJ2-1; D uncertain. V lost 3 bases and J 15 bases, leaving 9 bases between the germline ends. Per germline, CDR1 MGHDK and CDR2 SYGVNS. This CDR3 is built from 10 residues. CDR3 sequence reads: CASSDRGLFF. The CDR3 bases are TGTGCCAGCAGTGACCGCGGCCTGTTCTTC.

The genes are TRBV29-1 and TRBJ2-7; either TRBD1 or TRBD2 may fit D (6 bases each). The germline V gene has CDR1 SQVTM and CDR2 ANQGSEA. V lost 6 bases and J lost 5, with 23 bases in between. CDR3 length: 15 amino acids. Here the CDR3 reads CSVAPGGNRADEQYF. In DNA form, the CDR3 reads TGCAGCGTCGCTCCCGGGGGAAACAGGGCCGACGAGCAGTACTTC.

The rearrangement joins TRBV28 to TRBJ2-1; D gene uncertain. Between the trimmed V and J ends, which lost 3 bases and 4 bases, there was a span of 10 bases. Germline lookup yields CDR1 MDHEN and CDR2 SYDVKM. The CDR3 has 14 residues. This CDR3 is CASSFTAGYNEQFF. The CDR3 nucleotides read TGTGCCAGCAGTTTCACAGCCGGATACAATGAGCAGTTCTTC. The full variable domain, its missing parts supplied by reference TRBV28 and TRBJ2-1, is DVKVTQSSRYLVKRTGEKVFLECVQDMDHENMFWYRQDPGLGLRLIYFSYDVKMKEKGDIPEGYSVSREKKERFSLILESASTNQTSMYLCASSFTAGYNEQFFGPGTRLTVL.

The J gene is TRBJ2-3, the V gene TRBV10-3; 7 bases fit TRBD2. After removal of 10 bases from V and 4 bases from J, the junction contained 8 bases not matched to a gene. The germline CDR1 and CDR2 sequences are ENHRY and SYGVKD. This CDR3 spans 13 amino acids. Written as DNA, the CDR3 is TGTGCCAGCCTAGCGGTTTTGGCAGATACGCAGTATTTT. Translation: CASLAVLADTQYF.

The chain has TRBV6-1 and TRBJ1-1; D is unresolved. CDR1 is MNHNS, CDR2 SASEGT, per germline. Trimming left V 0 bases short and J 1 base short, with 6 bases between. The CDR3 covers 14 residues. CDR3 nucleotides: TGTGCCAGCAGTGAAGCCAGGAGGAACACTGAAGCTTTCTTT. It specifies CASSEARRNTEAFF.

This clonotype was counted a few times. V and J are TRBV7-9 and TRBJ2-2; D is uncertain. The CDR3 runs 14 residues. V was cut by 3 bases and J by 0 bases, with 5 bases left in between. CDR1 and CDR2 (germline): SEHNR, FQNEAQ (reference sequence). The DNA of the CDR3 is TGTGCCAGCAGCTTGGGTACGAACACCGGGGAGCTGTTTTTT. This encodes CASSLGTNTGELFF.

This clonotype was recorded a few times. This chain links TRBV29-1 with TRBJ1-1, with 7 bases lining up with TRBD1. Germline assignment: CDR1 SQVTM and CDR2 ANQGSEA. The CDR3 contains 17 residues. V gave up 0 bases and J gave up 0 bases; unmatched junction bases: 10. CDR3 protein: CSVEDRRKQGLNTEAFF. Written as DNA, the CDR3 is TGCAGCGTTGAAGATCGTCGTAAACAGGGGCTGAACACTGAAGCTTTCTTT.